This T cell receptor (beta chain) was captured by sequencing in a study of blood T cell repertoires in COVID-19. Study-wide background: Sites in the United States, Italy and Spain provided acute and convalescent COVID-19 samples. The cDNA or gDNA used as material had been derived from T cells, B-cell-depleted T cells, or PBMCs.

In the study's own analysis: Amplification of reference gene primers was used by the study to estimate nucleated cell counts. Sequencing was performed with immunoSEQ multiplex PCR; in TCRdb, only in-frame clones are kept and a portion is missing. The V and J calls and clone size come from that table; D and trimming were worked out from the DNA. The data show approximately 290,000 clones, 85% to 90% seen once. This CDR3 has 16 residues. V dropped 0 bases and J dropped 3 bases, with 12 bases sitting between them. Per germline, CDR1 SGHNT and CDR2 YYREEE (reference sequence). The sample consisted of peripheral blood. This chain joins TRBV5-4 and TRBJ2-2, with D possibly being TRBD1 (6 bases). The sequence was obtained from a man aged 25-45 years with acute or convalescent COVID-19. The CDR3: CASSLAQGQHTGELFF. The CDR3 region has the DNA TGTGCCAGCAGCTTGGCCCAGGGGCAACACACCGGGGAGCTGTTTTTT.